The table lists the clone carrying this T cell receptor (beta chain) with a count of one. An end of the junction does not agree with germline; a read error may underlie this. This CDR3 region has 12 residues. In germline, CDR1 is MDHEN, CDR2 SYDVKM. The PCR was carried out with 60 Vbeta primers and 13 Jbeta primers. Some clones are missing from TCRdb's copy, which holds only in-frame ones; the method was immunoSEQ multiplex PCR. The sample comprises around 170,000 clones, around 75% of which are singletons, and roughly 6% rests with the top ten. These data are taken from a study of cytomegalovirus exposure and HLA in healthy donors.

The chain links TRBV28 to TRBJ2-1; D not resolved. The sample was PBMCs. The source of this sequence is a man aged 40-49 years in good health and CMV-seropositive. The CDR3 nucleotides read TGTGCCAGCAGCCCCTCCTACGATGAGCAGTTCTTC. The encoded protein is CASSPSYDEQFF.